One and the same sample provided the 20 T cell receptor beta chains below, sequenced in a study of graft-versus-host responses after intestinal transplantation listed by TCRdb under 2021. Library construction relied on the immunoSEQ multiplex PCR assay. TCRdb took this table from immuneACCESS and kept in-frame rearrangements with V and J called. Such tables lack part of the clones; where checked against another copy, unresolved V genes explain under half of the gap, and the rest is unexplained. Present in this sample are 75,000 to 100,000 clones, more than 80% of which were seen just once. Jointly, the top ten make up roughly 16% of the sample. The starting material was PBMCs, obtained about 440 days after intestinal transplant. All receptors derive from a human patient who received an intestinal transplant, so some T cells may come from the graft donor.

This sequence joins TRBV7-8 and TRBJ2-7, with D unclear. V dropped 0 bases and J dropped 4 bases, with 4 bases sitting between them. The CDR3 loop spans 12 amino acids. CDR1 and CDR2 from the germline V gene are SGHVS and FQNEAQ. CDR3 sequence reads: CASSLAVYEQYF. CDR3 bases: TGTGCCAGCAGCTTAGCGGTTTACGAGCAGTACTTC.

In DNA, the CDR3 is TGTGCCAGTAGTATAGTAGCGGGGGGCGGATTCCGGTCGCAGTATTTT. It yields the protein CASSIVAGGGFRSQYF. The chain employs TRBV19 and TRBJ2-3, with 10 positions matching TRBD2. CDR3 length: 16 residues. From germline, CDR1 is LNHDA and CDR2 SQIVND (reference sequence). The J segment lost 10 bases and the V segment lost 1 base, leaving 11 bases of the junction unmatched.

The genes are TRBV6-6 and TRBJ2-7; no reliable D call. Trimming pared 2 bases from V and 0 bases from J, leaving 8 bases between. CDR3 length: 14 residues. Germline V gene lookup returns CDR1 MNHNY and CDR2 SVGAGI (reference sequence). The DNA of the CDR3 is TGTGCCAGCAGTTACGACTCTTCCTCCTACGAGCAGTACTTC. Encoded protein: CASSYDSSSYEQYF.

J is TRBJ2-5 and V is TRBV4-2; unclear D gene. This CDR3 region has 13 residues. Germline V gives CDR1 LGHNA, CDR2 YNFKEQ. V was cut by 1 base and J by 5 bases, with 8 bases left in between. For the CDR3, the DNA is TGTGCCAGCAGCCAAGGCTGGGCGGAGACCCAGTACTTC. This gives the protein CASSQGWAETQYF.

This clone was seen once. The J gene is TRBJ2-7, the V gene TRBV6-5; D is ambiguous. Trimming pared 6 bases from V and 2 bases from J, leaving 11 bases between. This CDR3 is built from 13 residues. Germline V gene data show CDR1 as MNHEY and CDR2 as SVGAGI. CDR3 DNA: TGTGCCAGCAGCCGCGACGGAACCTACGAGCAGTACTTC. This sequence encodes CASSRDGTYEQYF.

The chain uses TRBV9 and TRBJ2-2, with D hard to call. This CDR3 is built from 12 residues. The germline V and J ends were trimmed by 1 base and 6 bases, with 4 bases remaining between them. Germline lookup yields CDR1 SGDLS and CDR2 YYNGEE. CDR3 loop: CASSVTAGELFF. CDR3 coding DNA: TGTGCCAGCAGCGTAACGGCCGGGGAGCTGTTTTTT.

This clone was observed a single time. The chain carries TRBV11-3 and TRBJ2-3, with D possibly matching TRBD2 (6 bases). The germline V gene encodes CDR1 SGHNT and CDR2 YENEEA. Trimming removed 1 base at V and 4 bases at J, with 15 bases between. The CDR3 runs 16 residues. CDR3 amino acids: CASSLGFGREADTQYF. The CDR3 nucleotides are TGTGCCAGCAGCTTAGGATTCGGAAGGGAGGCAGATACGCAGTATTTT.

The chain recombines TRBV6-1 with TRBJ1-3, with D hard to call. CDR1 and CDR2 from the germline V gene are MNHNS and SASEGT. The length of the CDR3 is 15 residues. V lost 11 bases and J lost 0, with 17 bases in between. The CDR3 DNA sequence: TGTGCCTGCACCCGGACTGGTAGCTCTGGAAACACCATATATTTT. Translated, it gives CACTRTGSSGNTIYF.

The CDR3 protein is CASSLGPSPAEAFF. CDR3 in DNA: TGTGCCAGCAGCTTGGGGCCGAGCCCAGCTGAAGCTTTCTTT. This chain links TRBV5-6 with TRBJ1-1; D unclear. The CDR3 totals 14 residues. The V and J ends lost 0 bases and 6 bases respectively, with 12 bases between them. CDR1 SGHDT and CDR2 YYEEEE come from the germline V gene. Variable domain in full (rest from reference TRBV5-6 and TRBJ1-1): DAGVTQSPTHLIKTRGQQVTLRCSPKSGHDTVSWYQQALGQGPQFIFQYYEEEERQRGNFPDRFSGHQFPNYSSELNVNALLLGDSALYLCASSLGPSPAEAFFGQGTRLTVV.

The genes are TRBV18 and TRBJ2-7; D could derive from TRBD1 or TRBD2 (5 bases each). The germline V gene encodes CDR1 KGHSH and CDR2 LQKENI. There are 13 residues in the CDR3. The V and J ends lost 4 bases and 5 bases respectively, with 12 bases between them. The CDR3 DNA reads TGTGCCAGCTCACATCCGGGGCGCGACGAGCAGTACTTC. Residues: CASSHPGRDEQYF.

V gene TRBV6-1 combines with J gene TRBJ1-5; TRBD1 matches at 8 bases. Germline CDR1 reads MNHNS; CDR2 reads SASEGT. V trimming: 4 bases; J trimming: 0 bases; junction bases outside the gene matches: 5. The CDR3 runs to 16 residues. CDR3 nucleotides: TGTGCCAGCAGTGGACAGGGGCCTTTTAGCAATCAGCCCCAGCATTTT. This translates into CASSGQGPFSNQPQHF.

The J gene is TRBJ1-1, the V gene TRBV19; a weak D match, TRBD1 (6 bases). Germline values: CDR1 LNHDA, CDR2 SQIVND (reference sequence). Trimming left V 4 bases short and J 2 bases short, with 17 bases between. CDR3 size: 16 residues. In nucleotides, the CDR3 is TGTGCCAGTAGTACCTCGACAGGACTGGGAAACACTGAAGCTTTCTTT. Translating gives CASSTSTGLGNTEAFF.

The J gene is TRBJ2-6, the V gene TRBV7-6; the match to TRBD1 covers 8 bases. Germline V lookup: CDR1 SGHVS, CDR2 FNYEAQ. This CDR3 comprises 18 residues. Losses at the gene ends were 1 base for V and 2 bases for J; bases not matched to a gene: 7. The CDR3, as DNA: TGTGCCAGCAGCTTAGTATGGCAGGGGGCAGCTGGGGCCAACGTCCTGACTTTC. Protein sequence: CASSLVWQGAAGANVLTF.

The V and J genes are TRBV25-1 and TRBJ2-5; TRBD2 matches 9 bases. This CDR3 is built from 14 residues. The germline gives CDR1 MGHDK, CDR2 SYGVNS. Trimming took 8 bases from V and 0 from J; bases not matched to a gene: 4. CDR3 bases: TGTGCCAGCGGGGCTAGCGGGGACCAAGAGACCCAGTACTTC. Its translation: CASGASGDQETQYF.

The CDR3 spells CASSLATPNTEAFF. The CDR3 nucleotides are TGTGCCAGCAGCTTAGCTACACCTAACACTGAAGCTTTCTTT. This chain links TRBV7-9 with TRBJ1-1; the D is unclear. The CDR3 has 14 residues. Germline values: CDR1 SEHNR, CDR2 FQNEAQ (reference sequence). The V end was cut by 0 bases, the J end by 2 bases, with 7 bases between.

This sequence joins TRBV13 and TRBJ1-6; possibly TRBD1 for D (6 bases). CDR3 length equals 15 residues. Germline V gives CDR1 PRHDT, CDR2 FYEKMQ (reference sequence). V was cut by 9 bases and J by 5 bases, with 17 bases left in between. DNA for the CDR3: TGTGCCAGTAAGAGGGGGGACCGGAATAATTCACCCCTCCACTTT. Protein sequence: CASKRGDRNNSPLHF.

In this sample, this clone turned up once. The V call is TRBV11-2, the J call TRBJ2-7, with 7 bases identical to TRBD1. The CDR3 extends over 15 amino acids. CDR1 and CDR2 from the germline V gene are SGHAT and FQNNGV. The trim removed 1 base at V and 3 bases at J, leaving 6 bases unmatched. As DNA, the CDR3 is TGTGCCAGCAGCTTAGGGGCAGGGGGATTCTACGAGCAGTACTTC. Its protein product is CASSLGAGGFYEQYF.

V and J are TRBV7-8 and TRBJ1-5, with D possibly TRBD1 on 6 matching bases. Germline assignment: CDR1 SGHVS and CDR2 FQNEAQ. V lost 5 bases to trimming and J lost 1 base, with 12 bases between them. The CDR3 consists of 15 residues. The CDR3 loop reads CASSTDRWSNQPQHF. The CDR3 nucleotides are TGTGCCAGCAGCACAGACAGGTGGAGCAATCAGCCCCAGCATTTT.

The chain uses TRBV5-4 and TRBJ2-3, with no clear D. CDR1 is SGHNT, CDR2 YYREEE, per germline (reference sequence). V was trimmed by 1 base and J by 2 bases, leaving 11 bases between them. The CDR3 consists of 15 residues. DNA for the CDR3: TGTGCCAGCAGCTTGCGGCTACCCGCCACAGATACGCAGTATTTT. It yields the protein CASSLRLPATDTQYF.

The chain joins TRBV4-1 to TRBJ2-5; D is uncertain. CDR3 length: 13 residues. Germline assignment: CDR1 MGHRA and CDR2 YSYEKL. Trimming removed 0 bases from V and 3 bases from J, with 5 bases in between. CDR3 DNA sequence: TGCGCCAGCAGCCAAGAAGGAGAAGAGACCCAGTACTTC. Translated: CASSQEGEETQYF.